The T cell receptor (beta chain) described here comes from a study of shared clonotypes between healthy human individuals. Profiled with immunoSEQ multiplex PCR; TCRdb holds only in-frame clones, not every one. The table has some 630,000 clones, about 78% seen once; the top ten hold 1.5% to 2%. The junction had 13 bases not matched to a gene; V was cut back by 5 bases and J by 11 bases. Germline assignment: CDR1 MDHEN and CDR2 SYDVKM. The CDR3 totals 14 residues. Sequenced material: memory CD4+ T cells sorted from blood. Subset here: CD45RA-negative fraction. This receptor was taken from a woman in her 30s in good health. The V gene is TRBV28, the J gene TRBJ1-1; the match to TRBD1 covers 8 bases. CDR3: CASSTRQGPVRAFF. The CDR3 nucleotides read TGTGCCAGCAGTACACGACAGGGGCCCGTTCGCGCTTTCTTT.